This T cell receptor beta chain emerged from a study of blood T cell repertoires in COVID-19. CDR3 size: 15 residues. Germline V gene sequence: CDR1 MNHEY, CDR2 SMNVEV (reference sequence). V dropped 3 bases and J dropped 5 bases, with 13 bases sitting between them. Authors' processing steps: Amplification of reference gene primers was used by the study to estimate nucleated cell counts. TCRdb's copy holds only in-frame clones and misses some; the assay was immunoSEQ multiplex PCR. The D gene and trimming were derived from the DNA, and the V and J assignments and clone size from that table. Of a few hundred thousand clones detected, roughly 90% appear once; the ten largest clones hold approximately 1%. Researchers sorted participants into cohorts using their self-reported clinical history. Donors of Cohort 3 who recovered were those that had two negative PCRs, clearance, or symptom resolution.

The receptor was isolated from a young woman who had recovered from COVID-19. The V and J genes are TRBV27 and TRBJ2-2, with D possibly matching TRBD2 (6 bases). The sequencing input was PBMCs or T cells enriched from blood (not recorded which). CDR3 sequence: CASSFLARGTGELFF. In DNA, the CDR3 is TGTGCCAGCAGTTTCTTGGCCCGGGGGACCGGGGAGCTGTTTTTT.